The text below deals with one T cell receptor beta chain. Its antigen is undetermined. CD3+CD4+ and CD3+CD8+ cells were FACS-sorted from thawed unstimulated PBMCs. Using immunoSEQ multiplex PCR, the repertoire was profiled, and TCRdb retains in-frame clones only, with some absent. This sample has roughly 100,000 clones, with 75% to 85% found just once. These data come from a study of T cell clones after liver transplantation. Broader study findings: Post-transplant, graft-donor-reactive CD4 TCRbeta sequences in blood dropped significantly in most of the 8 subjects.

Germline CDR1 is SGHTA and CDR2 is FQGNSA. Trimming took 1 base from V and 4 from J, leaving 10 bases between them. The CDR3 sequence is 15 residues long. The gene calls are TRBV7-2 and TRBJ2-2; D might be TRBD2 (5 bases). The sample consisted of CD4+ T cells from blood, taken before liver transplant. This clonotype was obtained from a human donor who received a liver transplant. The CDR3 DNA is TGTGCCAGCAGCTTAGGGGGAGTAAGCACCGGGGAGCTGTTTTTT. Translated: CASSLGGVSTGELFF. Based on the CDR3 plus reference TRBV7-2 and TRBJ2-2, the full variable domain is GAGVSQSPSNKVTEKGKDVELRCDPISGHTALYWYRQSLGQGLEFLIYFQGNSAPDKSGLPSDRFSAERTGGSVSTLTIQRTQQEDSAVYLCASSLGGVSTGELFFGEGSRLTVL.